This is a list of T cell receptor beta chains from one sample in a study of cytomegalovirus exposure and HLA in healthy donors. Measured with immunoSEQ multiplex PCR; TCRdb has only the in-frame clones, and not every one. This sample has 200,000 to 250,000 clones, with 77% found just once. The sample taken for sequencing was PBMCs. Every receptor here comes from a woman aged 60-75 years in good health and CMV-seropositive. The CDR3 runs from the conserved cysteine through the conserved F or W. The D gene is left open where the match is weak. Rows give clone size only sometimes, using once, few, many, or a class for an expanded clone.

j_call d_call v_call clone_size cdr3_nt cdr3_aa
TRBJ2-1 TRBD1 TRBV19 - TGTGCCAGTAGTGGGACAGGGAGGAATGAGCAGTTCTTC CASSGTGRNEQFF
TRBJ2-3 TRBD2 TRBV5-1 - TGCGCCAGCAGCCCCATAAGTCCCGGGACTAGCGGGGGGGCCACTCGGGCAGATACGCAGTATTTT CASSPISPGTSGGATRADTQYF
TRBJ2-3 TRBD2 TRBV5-1 - TGCGCCAGCAGCTCAGCGGGAGATTCAGATACGCAGTATTTT CASSSAGDSDTQYF
TRBJ1-2 TRBD1 TRBV6-1 - TGTGCCAGCAGCCTCGGGGGACAGGGCGGCTATGGCTACACCTTC CASSLGGQGGYGYTF
TRBJ2-7 TRBD2 TRBV10-1 - TGCGCCAGCAGTAATACTAGCGGGAGGAGGTACGAGCAGTACTTC CASSNTSGRRYEQYF
TRBJ1-4 TRBD1 TRBV30 few TGTGCCTGGAGTACACCGGGACAGGGGGCGCGGGAAAAACTGTTTTTT CAWSTPGQGAREKLFF
TRBJ1-4 - TRBV6-5 - TGTGCCAGCAGAGCCGGGGGGGCAGATGAAAAACTGTTTTTT CASRAGGADEKLFF
TRBJ1-3 - TRBV28 - TGTGCCAGCAGTTTATACGGGGTCTCCAGCAGGAACACCATATATTTT CASSLYGVSSRNTIYF
TRBJ1-2 TRBD1 TRBV7-2 few TGTGCCAGCAGCTTACAGGGGGCCCAACCTTATGGCTACACCTTC CASSLQGAQPYGYTF
TRBJ2-3 - TRBV5-4 - TGTGCCAGCAGCCTAAACACAGATACGCAGTATTTT CASSLNTDTQYF
TRBJ2-6 TRBD2 TRBV5-1 - TGCGCCAGCAGCCTAACGGGGGGATTGGGGGTAGGGGCCAACGTCCTGACTTTC CASSLTGGLGVGANVLTF
TRBJ1-2 - TRBV27 - TGTGCCAGCAGTTTAGGTCCCACAGTGGGAGGAGGCTACACCTTC CASSLGPTVGGGYTF
TRBJ2-5 TRBD2 TRBV15 - TGTGCCACCAGCGCTGACGGGGCGGGGGGCCTAGAGACCCAGTACTTC CATSADGAGGLETQYF
TRBJ2-7 TRBD1 TRBV30 - TGTGCCTGGAGTTCACCGGGACAGAAGCACTACGAGCAGTACTTC CAWSSPGQKHYEQYF
TRBJ1-3 TRBD1 TRBV19 - TGTGCCAGTAGCCGACAGGGGATCGGAAACACCATATATTTT CASSRQGIGNTIYF
TRBJ2-3 - TRBV7-2 - TGTGCCAGCAGTCGCGAAAGGGAGGATACGCAGTATTTT CASSREREDTQYF
TRBJ2-4 TRBD1 TRBV6-1 - TGTGCCAGCAGCGCACAGGGGGGAAACATTCAGTACTTC CASSAQGGNIQYF
TRBJ2-5 - TRBV2 few TGTGCCAGCAGTGAACGTGTTGGTACAAGGACCCAGTACTTC CASSERVGTRTQYF
TRBJ2-3 - TRBV30 - TGTGCCTGGAGTGTAGACCCCCAGGGGATTACGCAGTATTTT CAWSVDPQGITQYF
TRBJ2-5 - TRBV7-3 once TGTGCCAGCAGCTGGGACTTCCAAGAGACCCAGTACTTC CASSWDFQETQYF
TRBJ2-2 - TRBV9 - TGTGCCAGCAGTCTTCCAGGCGGGGGCTACACCGGGGAGCTGTTTTTT CASSLPGGGYTGELFF
TRBJ1-1 - TRBV5-6 - TGTGCCAGCCGAGCCATTGGGGCAGGTGGTGAAGCTTTCTTT CASRAIGAGGEAFF
TRBJ1-1 - TRBV6-5 - TGTGCCAGCAGCACACAGGAGCTGAACACTGAAGCTTTCTTT CASSTQELNTEAFF
TRBJ1-1 TRBD1 TRBV19 - TGTGCCAGTAGTTCTCAGGGGGCCATGAGCACTGAAGCTTTCTTT CASSSQGAMSTEAFF
TRBJ2-7 TRBD2 TRBV30 - TGTGCCTGGAGCCGGACTAGCGGGATCTACGAGCAGTACTTC CAWSRTSGIYEQYF
TRBJ2-2 - TRBV10-3 once TGTGCCATCAGTGGGACGATGGCGAGGGTAGGAGGCACCGGGGAGCTGTTTTTT CAISGTMARVGGTGELFF
TRBJ2-7 TRBD2 TRBV7-8 - TGTGCCAGCAGCTTAAGGCCCCCGCAGCGGGAGGCTACCTACGAGCAGTACTTC CASSLRPPQREATYEQYF
TRBJ2-2 - TRBV6-5 - TGTGCCAGCCGGAGAGACGGCACCGGGGAGCTGTTTTTT CASRRDGTGELFF
TRBJ2-5 - TRBV5-6 - TGTGCCAGCAGCCTTAGGGACTCCCGGACCCAGTACTTC CASSLRDSRTQYF
TRBJ1-6 TRBD1 TRBV18 - TGTGCCAGCTCACCGGGACAGGGGGGCTCCTATAATTCACCCCTCCACTTT CASSPGQGGSYNSPLHF
TRBJ2-3 TRBD2 TRBV4-3 few TGCGCCAGCAGCCAACGACTAGCGGGGGCGTCTGAAGATACGCAGTATTTT CASSQRLAGASEDTQYF
TRBJ2-7 - TRBV7-9 - TGTGCCAGCAGCAGCCCGTACGAGCAGTACTTC CASSSPYEQYF
TRBJ2-1 - TRBV27 - TGTGCCAGCAGTTTAACGCGGCTAGCGACTTACAATGAGCAGTTCTTC CASSLTRLATYNEQFF
TRBJ2-7 TRBD1 TRBV10-1 - TGCGCCAGCAGCTCCCGGGACGGACAGGGGTACGAGCAGTACTTC CASSSRDGQGYEQYF
TRBJ2-1 TRBD1 TRBV7-9 - TGTGCCAGCAGTGACGGGACAGGAGTCTACAATGAGCAGTTCTTC CASSDGTGVYNEQFF
TRBJ2-7 TRBD1 TRBV6-5 - TGTGCCAGCAGCCACCTACAGGGGCCCGGGTACGAGCAGTACTTC CASSHLQGPGYEQYF
TRBJ1-1 - TRBV7-2 - TGTGCCAGCAGCCCGGAAATGGGCAGGGGCACTGAAGCTTTCTTT CASSPEMGRGTEAFF
TRBJ1-1 - TRBV18 - TGTGCCAGCCAGACAACAGGGTTGAACACTGAAGCTTTCTTT CASQTTGLNTEAFF
TRBJ2-3 TRBD1 TRBV19 - TGTGCCAGTAAGACAGGGTCCGCCACAGATACGCAGTATTTT CASKTGSATDTQYF
TRBJ2-7 TRBD2 TRBV7-2 few TGTGCCAGCAGCTGGCAGCGGGAGGGCTACGAGCAGTACTTC CASSWQREGYEQYF
TRBJ2-2 TRBD2 TRBV5-1 - TGCGCCAGCAGCTTGTCTGCACTAGCGGGGAACACCGGGGAGCTGTTTTTT CASSLSALAGNTGELFF
TRBJ2-5 TRBD2 TRBV5-4 once TGTGCCAGCAGACCTAGCGGGGGCCGTGGGACCCAGTACTTC CASRPSGGRGTQYF
TRBJ1-4 TRBD1 TRBV28 - TGTGCCAGCAGCCTTCAGGGACAGGGGGAAAAACTGTTTTTT CASSLQGQGEKLFF
TRBJ2-5 - TRBV5-1 - TGCGCCAGCAGCTTGTTGAGTTCCCGAGAGACCCAGTACTTC CASSLLSSRETQYF
TRBJ1-2 TRBD1 TRBV7-9 few TGTGCCAGCAGCTACGACCAGGGGGCGGGATATGGCTACACCTTC CASSYDQGAGYGYTF
TRBJ1-3 - TRBV30 few TGTGCCTGGAGTGCGACAGCGGGGGGAAACACCATATATTTT CAWSATAGGNTIYF
TRBJ2-7 TRBD1 TRBV5-1 - TGCGCCAGCAGCACCGGGACAGGCTACTACGAGCAGTACTTC CASSTGTGYYEQYF
TRBJ1-1 TRBD1 TRBV19 - TGTGCCAGTAGTACATTCCGGGACAGGCGAATAAGGTCCACTGAAGCTTTCTTT CASSTFRDRRIRSTEAFF
TRBJ2-5 - TRBV9 - TGTGCCAGCAGCCCCGGTTCGGTTGGAGAGACCCAGTACTTC CASSPGSVGETQYF
TRBJ1-2 - TRBV5-1 few TGCGCCAGCAGCTTTGCGGGGGGCGCGAACTATGGCTACACCTTC CASSFAGGANYGYTF
TRBJ1-2 - TRBV28 - TGTGCCAGCATCCCCGGGACAAACGGCTATGGCTACACCTTC CASIPGTNGYGYTF
TRBJ2-2 TRBD1 TRBV6-1 - TGTGCCAGCAGTGCAGACAGGGCGCGCACCGGGGAGCTGTTTTTT CASSADRARTGELFF
TRBJ2-1 - TRBV29-1 - TGCAGCGTTGAGAGAAGGACTGGGGTAAATGAGCAGTTCTTC CSVERRTGVNEQFF
TRBJ2-5 TRBD1 TRBV5-1 - TGCGCCAGCAGCTTGACAGGGGGGCAAGAGACCCAGTACTTC CASSLTGGQETQYF
TRBJ2-7 TRBD1 TRBV30 - TGTGCCTGGAGTGTACAGGGGGACCGCGAGCAGTACTTC CAWSVQGDREQYF
TRBJ1-1 TRBD1 TRBV4-1 - TGCGCCAGCAGCCACCCGGACAGGCGCGCTGAAGCTTTCTTT CASSHPDRRAEAFF
TRBJ2-5 TRBD2 TRBV6-6 - TGTGCCAGCAGTTACTCAGGGGAGGGGCCCCGCGAGACCCAGTACTTC CASSYSGEGPRETQYF
TRBJ2-2 - TRBV27 - TGTGCCAGCAGGGGGCCGGGCGGGGAGCTGTTTTTT CASRGPGGELFF
TRBJ1-1 - TRBV9 - TGTGCCAGCAGCGTAGATCCAGGGGCTAACACTGAAGCTTTCTTT CASSVDPGANTEAFF
TRBJ2-7 TRBD2 TRBV2 - TGTGCCAGCAGGCCCGGGACTAGCAGAGACGAGCAGTACTTC CASRPGTSRDEQYF